This T cell receptor (beta chain) was retrieved from a study of blood T cell repertoires in COVID-19. Across the study: T cells, B-cell-depleted T cells, or PBMCs provided the cDNA or gDNA that served as material.

Original processing methods: Reference gene primers were amplified, and this amplification served to estimate nucleated cell counts. The method was immunoSEQ multiplex PCR; TCRdb's version includes in-frame clones alone and lacks a portion of them. V, J and clone size reflect that table, while D and trimming were determined from the DNA. The data contain 130,000 to 150,000 clones, 84% of them singletons. The CDR3 length is 15 residues. The origin of this receptor is a woman in her forties or fifties who had been exposed to COVID-19. Specimen: PBMCs or T cells enriched from blood (not recorded which). J is TRBJ1-2 and V is TRBV12-1. TRBV12-1 is tagged as a pseudogene. In nucleotides, the CDR3 is TGTGCCAGCGTGAGGGGCTCACCGGGGGACTATGGCTACACCTTC. Its protein product is CASVRGSPGDYGYTF.